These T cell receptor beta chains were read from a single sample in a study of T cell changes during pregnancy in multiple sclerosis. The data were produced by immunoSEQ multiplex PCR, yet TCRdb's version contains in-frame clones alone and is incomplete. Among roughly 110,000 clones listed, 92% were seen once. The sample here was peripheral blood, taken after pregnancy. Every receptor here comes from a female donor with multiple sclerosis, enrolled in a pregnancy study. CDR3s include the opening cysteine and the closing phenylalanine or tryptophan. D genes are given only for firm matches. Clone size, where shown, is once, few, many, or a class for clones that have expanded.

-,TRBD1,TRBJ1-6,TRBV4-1,TGCGCCAGCAGCCAGTTCGGACAGGGGAGCAACTCACCCCTCCACTTT,CASSQFGQGSNSPLHF
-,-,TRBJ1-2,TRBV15,TGTGCCACCAGAGGGGGTGACAGCCGGTTGGGCTACACCTTC,CATRGGDSRLGYTF
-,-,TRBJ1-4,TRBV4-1,TGCGCCAGCAGCCGAGCAGGACTGGGGGAAAAACTGTTTTTT,CASSRAGLGEKLFF
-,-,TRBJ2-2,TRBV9,TGTGCCAGCAGCGTAGGCATAGGGGACACCGGGGAGCTGTTTTTT,CASSVGIGDTGELFF
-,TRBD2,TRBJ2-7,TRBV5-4,TGTGCCAGCAGCCCCGGGACTAGCGGGATTATTTTGGAAGAGCAGTACTTC,CASSPGTSGIILEEQYF
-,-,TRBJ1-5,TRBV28,TGTGCCAGCAGTTTCAGGTACAGACAGCCCCAGCATTTT,CASSFRYRQPQHF
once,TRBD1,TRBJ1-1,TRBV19,TGTGCCAGTAGCCCGACAGGGGCCAAGACTGAAGCTTTCTTT,CASSPTGAKTEAFF
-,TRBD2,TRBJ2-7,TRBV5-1,TGCGCCAGCAGCCCCGGCGGGGGAAGGCCCTACGAGCAGTACTTC,CASSPGGGRPYEQYF
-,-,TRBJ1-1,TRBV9,TGTGCCAGCAGCCCCGCTGGGGCCTGGAACACTGAAGCTTTCTTT,CASSPAGAWNTEAFF
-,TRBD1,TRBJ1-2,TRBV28,TGTGCCAGCAGTTTCGACAGGGGATGGGATGGCTACACCTTC,CASSFDRGWDGYTF
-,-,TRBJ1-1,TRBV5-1,TGCGCCAGCAGCTTGGCTAGGGGCGCTGAAGCTTTCTTT,CASSLARGAEAFF
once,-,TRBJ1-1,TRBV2,TGTGCCAGCAGTGAACAGCCCTCGGGGAACACTGAAGCTTTCTTT,CASSEQPSGNTEAFF
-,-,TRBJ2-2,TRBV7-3,TGTGCCAGCAGCACGACTACTTCGCAGGTTGTGGTGTTTTTT,CASSTTTSQVVVFF
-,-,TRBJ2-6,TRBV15,TGTGCCACCAGCAGAGATCTTGACGTCCTGACTTTC,CATSRDLDVLTF
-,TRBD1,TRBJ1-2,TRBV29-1,TGCAGCGTTGCGACAGGGGGAAATGGCTACACCTTC,CSVATGGNGYTF
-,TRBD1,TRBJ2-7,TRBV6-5,TGTGCCAGCAGTTACTTACAGGGGGCGGGCGAGCAGTACTTC,CASSYLQGAGEQYF
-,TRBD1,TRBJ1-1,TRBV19,TGTGCCAGTAGTCGACAGGGGAACACTGAAGCTTTCTTT,CASSRQGNTEAFF
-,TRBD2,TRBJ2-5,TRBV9,TGTGCCAGCAGCGTAGGCAGACTAGCGGTACAAGAGACCCAGTACTTC,CASSVGRLAVQETQYF
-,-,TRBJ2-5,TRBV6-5,TGTGCCAGCAGTTCCGGCGAGGGAGTGGGAGAGACCCAGTACTTC,CASSSGEGVGETQYF
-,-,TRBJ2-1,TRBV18,TGTGCCAGCTCACCGCAGAACAGCTTCTACAATGAGCAGTTCTTC,CASSPQNSFYNEQFF
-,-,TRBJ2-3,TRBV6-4,TGTGCCAGCAGTGGGACTGGAGGGACAGATACGCAGTATTTT,CASSGTGGTDTQYF
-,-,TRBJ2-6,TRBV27,TGTGCCAGCAGTATCCTCAGAGGTGGGGCCAACGTCCTGACTTTC,CASSILRGGANVLTF
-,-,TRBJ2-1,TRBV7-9,TGTGCCAGCTCTAGAAGGAGAGGCTCCTACAATGAGCAGTTCTTC,CASSRRRGSYNEQFF
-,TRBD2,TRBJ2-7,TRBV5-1,TGCGCCAGCAGCAATCGGACTAGCGGCGGAGTGGAGCAGTACTTC,CASSNRTSGGVEQYF
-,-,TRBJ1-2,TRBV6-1,TGTGCCAGCAGTGAAGGAGGAGGGCGCAACTATGGCTACACCTTC,CASSEGGGRNYGYTF
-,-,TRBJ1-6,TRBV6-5,TGTGCCAGCAGTCCCCCAGGCAGGGGCAGGTCACCCCTCCACTTT,CASSPPGRGRSPLHF
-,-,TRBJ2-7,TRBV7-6,TGTGCCAGCAGCTTAGGACTGTTGTACGAGCAGTACTTC,CASSLGLLYEQYF
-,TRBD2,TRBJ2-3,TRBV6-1,TGTGCCAGCAGTGCTACCTTAGCGGGAAGCACAGATACGCAGTATTTT,CASSATLAGSTDTQYF
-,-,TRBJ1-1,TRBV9,TGTGCCAGCAGCCCGAAACAGGGATCGAACACTGAAGCTTTCTTT,CASSPKQGSNTEAFF
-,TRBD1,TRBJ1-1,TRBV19,TGTGCCAGTAGCTGGGGGGGACAGGGGGGCTCCATGAACACTGAAGCTTTCTTT,CASSWGGQGGSMNTEAFF
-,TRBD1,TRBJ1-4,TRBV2,TGTGCCAGTCGTGACAGGGGACTTTTTGGAGAAAAACTGTTTTTT,CASRDRGLFGEKLFF
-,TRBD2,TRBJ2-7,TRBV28,TGTGCCAGCAGTTTATGGGCTAGCGGGAGCTCCTACGAGCAGTACTTC,CASSLWASGSSYEQYF
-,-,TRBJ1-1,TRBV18,TGTGCCAGCTCTAGGGGAGGTTCGGGCACTGAAGCTTTCTTT,CASSRGGSGTEAFF
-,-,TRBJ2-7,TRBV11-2,TGTGCCAGCAGCTTAGAGTACTACGAGCAGTACTTC,CASSLEYYEQYF
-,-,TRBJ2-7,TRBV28,TGTGCCAGCGGGAGCTCCTACGAGCAGTACTTC,CASGSSYEQYF
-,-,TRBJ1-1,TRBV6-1,TGTGCCAGCAGTTATGGGGCCACTGAAGCTTTCTTT,CASSYGATEAFF
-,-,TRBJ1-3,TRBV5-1,TGCGCCAGCAGCGATCCGGGACTCCCTGGCGCGCCTGGAAACACCATATATTTT,CASSDPGLPGAPGNTIYF
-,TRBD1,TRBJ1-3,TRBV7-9,TGTGCCAGCAGCTTGTGGAGAGGACAGGGCTCGACTGGAAACACCATATATTTT,CASSLWRGQGSTGNTIYF
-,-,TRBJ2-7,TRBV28,TGTGCCAGCGCGAGGTACGAGCAGTACTTC,CASARYEQYF
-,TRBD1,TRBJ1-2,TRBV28,TGTGCCAGCAGTTTAGGACAGGGGACAACCAGCGGGGGCTACACCTTC,CASSLGQGTTSGGYTF
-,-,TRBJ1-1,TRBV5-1,TGCGCCAGCAGCTTGGACGGGGTGGGTAACACTGAAGCTTTCTTT,CASSLDGVGNTEAFF
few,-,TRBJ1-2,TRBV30,TGTGCCTGGAGCGTCGGGGGACCGTTGGGCTACACCTTC,CAWSVGGPLGYTF
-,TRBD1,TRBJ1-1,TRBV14,TGTGCCAGCAGCCAAGAGAGGGGGCGAGCTTTCTTT,CASSQERGRAFF
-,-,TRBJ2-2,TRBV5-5,TGTGCCAGCAGCTTGGCGGGGGGCAGGGCGGCCGGGGAGCTGTTTTTT,CASSLAGGRAAGELFF
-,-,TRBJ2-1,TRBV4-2,TGTGCCAGCAGCCAAGAACAGACCTACAATGAGCAGTTCTTC,CASSQEQTYNEQFF
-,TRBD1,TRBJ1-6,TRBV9,TGTGCCAGCAGCGTAGCTGACAGGGATAATTCACCCCTCCACTTT,CASSVADRDNSPLHF
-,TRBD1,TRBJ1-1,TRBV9,TGTGCCAGCAGTGGACAGGGCTACACTGAAGCTTTCTTT,CASSGQGYTEAFF
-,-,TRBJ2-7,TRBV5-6,TGTGCCAGCAGCTTGGTCGACGAGCAGTACTTC,CASSLVDEQYF
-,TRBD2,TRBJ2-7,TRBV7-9,TGTGCCAGCAGCTTAGGAGGACTAGCGGGTACCTTCTACGAGCAGTACTTC,CASSLGGLAGTFYEQYF
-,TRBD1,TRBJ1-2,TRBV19,TGTGCCAGTAGTGCACAGGGGCGCGGGGACTATGGCTACACCTTC,CASSAQGRGDYGYTF
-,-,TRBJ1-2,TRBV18,TGTGCCAGCTCACCACAGTTAACAGATGGCTACACCTTC,CASSPQLTDGYTF
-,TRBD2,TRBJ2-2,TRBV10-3,TGTGCCATCAGTGAGCCGACCGGGACTAGCGGATCTCACGGGGAGCTGTTTTTT,CAISEPTGTSGSHGELFF
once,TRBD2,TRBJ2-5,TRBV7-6,TGTGCCAGCAGCTTAGGGGGAAGCGGGGGATACCAAGAGACCCAGTACTTC,CASSLGGSGGYQETQYF
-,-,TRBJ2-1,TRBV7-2,TGTGCCAGTGGGAATATCGGGGGTATCTTCAATGAGCAGTTCTTC,CASGNIGGIFNEQFF
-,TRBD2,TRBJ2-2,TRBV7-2,TGTGCCAGCAGCTTAGCCCCTTGGGCGGGGGGGCTCATCACCGGGGAGCTGTTTTTT,CASSLAPWAGGLITGELFF
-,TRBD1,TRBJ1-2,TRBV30,TGTGCCTGGACCCGTGGGGGACAGGGGGAAGGCTACACCTTC,CAWTRGGQGEGYTF
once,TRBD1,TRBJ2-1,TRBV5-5,TGTGCCAGCAGCTTGCAGGGGGCATCCTACAATGAGCAGTTCTTC,CASSLQGASYNEQFF
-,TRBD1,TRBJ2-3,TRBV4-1,TGCGCCAGCAGCCAAGGTCGGGACAGCCGCTTAAGCACAGATACGCAGTATTTT,CASSQGRDSRLSTDTQYF